This T cell receptor (beta chain) came from a study of cytomegalovirus exposure and HLA in healthy donors. Study-wide findings and caveats: Immune exposure was documented only through CMV serostatus.

The PCR used 60 Vbeta and 13 Jbeta primers. The assay was immunoSEQ multiplex PCR, and TCRdb's table has in-frame clones only and misses some. The table records about 160,000 clones, roughly four fifths of them present only once. In the case of this clone: What it binds is unknown.

The CDR3 consists of 18 residues. V gave up 1 base and J gave up 5 bases; unmatched junction bases: 15. Germline-derived CDR1 and CDR2 are SGHAT and FQNNGV. The TCR comes from a man in his 60s in good health and CMV-seronegative. The chain joins TRBV11-2 to TRBJ1-1; 8 nucleotides align to TRBD1. Sequenced: PBMCs. The CDR3 sequence is CASSLVSGGHFGGTEAFF. As DNA, the CDR3 is TGTGCCAGCAGCTTAGTTTCAGGGGGCCACTTCGGGGGGACTGAAGCTTTCTTT.